The 10 T cell receptor beta chains reported below all come from one sample, sequenced in a study of blood T cell repertoires in COVID-19. Using immunoSEQ multiplex PCR, the repertoire was profiled, and TCRdb retains in-frame clones only, with some absent. Of 110,000 to 150,000 clones listed, 75% to 90% were seen once; the top ten hold 3.5%. The sample was peripheral blood. These receptors were collected from a man in his 70s who had recovered from COVID-19.

This chain joins TRBV7-8 and TRBJ2-7; tentative D call: TRBD2 (9 bases). The CDR3 loop spans 17 amino acids. V was trimmed by 6 bases and J by 0 bases, leaving 21 bases between them. CDR1 and CDR2 from the germline V gene are SGHVS and FQNEAQ. The CDR3 sequence: CASRQGAGGPISYEQYF. The CDR3 DNA reads TGTGCCAGCAGGCAGGGGGCGGGAGGGCCGATCTCCTACGAGCAGTACTTC.

The V call is TRBV3-1 (or the pseudogene TRBV3-2), the J call TRBJ2-3; D is unclear. V was cut by 4 bases and J by 3 bases, with 5 bases left in between. Germline-derived CDR1 and CDR2 are LGHDT and YNNKEL (reference sequence). The CDR3 has 12 residues. The CDR3 protein is CASSRGTDTQYF. The CDR3 DNA is TGTGCCAGCAGCCGAGGTACAGATACGCAGTATTTT.

This clone was seen a few times. The rearrangement links TRBV30 to TRBJ2-3; 10 bases match TRBD2. Per the germline V gene, CDR1 is GTSNPN and CDR2 is SVGIG (reference sequence). This CDR3 has 17 residues. The V and J ends lost 1 base and 0 bases, in that order; junction bases with no gene match: 7. The CDR3 region is CAWSETLAGVSTDTQYF. Written as DNA, the CDR3 is TGTGCCTGGAGTGAAACCCTAGCGGGAGTAAGCACAGATACGCAGTATTTT.

The V gene is TRBV27, the J gene TRBJ2-2, with D uncertain. The CDR3 length is 12 residues. The V gene's germline CDR1 is MNHEY and CDR2 SMNVEV (reference sequence). Deletions cut 5 bases from V and 2 bases from J, with 3 bases between. The DNA of the CDR3 is TGTGCCAGCAGTCCAAACACCGGGGAGCTGTTTTTT. This gives the protein CASSPNTGELFF.

The rearrangement joins TRBV18 to TRBJ2-1; D is perhaps TRBD1 (6 bases). Germline V gives CDR1 KGHSH, CDR2 LQKENI. Trimming removed 0 bases at V and 6 bases at J, with 9 bases between. This CDR3 region has 14 residues. Here the CDR3 DNA reads TGTGCCAGCTCACCACCGGGGGCTGTCAATGAGCAGTTCTTC. It specifies CASSPPGAVNEQFF.

Turning to this clone: This same CDR3 is encoded by further DNA sequences in the sample. V is TRBV27 and J is TRBJ2-7; the match to TRBD2 covers 12 bases. Germline assignment: CDR1 MNHEY and CDR2 SMNVEV (reference sequence). This CDR3 spans 15 amino acids. J lost 1 base, V lost 5 bases, and 3 bases had no gene match. CDR3 sequence: CASSPGTSGSYEQYF. The CDR3 DNA reads as TGTGCCAGCAGTCCAGGGACTAGCGGGTCCTACGAGCAGTACTTC.

The rearrangement links TRBV5-1 to TRBJ1-1; 8 positions agree with TRBD1. This CDR3 comprises 18 residues. Losses at the gene ends were 2 bases for V and 1 base for J; bases not matched to a gene: 13. Germline V gene lookup returns CDR1 SGHRS and CDR2 YFSETQ. CDR3 sequence: CASSLPSGSDRGNTEAFF. Here the CDR3 DNA reads TGCGCCAGCAGCTTACCAAGTGGTTCTGACAGGGGGAACACTGAAGCTTTCTTT.

This CDR3 is CASSLGTSGRADEQYF. As DNA, the CDR3 is TGCGCCAGCAGCTTGGGGACTAGCGGGAGGGCCGACGAGCAGTACTTC. This chain links TRBV5-1 with TRBJ2-7, with TRBD2 matching over 15 bases. With 0 bases clipped from V and 5 bases from J, the junction kept 3 bases outside the gene matches. Germline V gives CDR1 SGHRS, CDR2 YFSETQ. The CDR3 consists of 16 residues.

This sequence joins TRBV5-1 and TRBJ2-2, with no clear D. The germline V and J ends were trimmed by 5 bases and 1 base, with 6 bases remaining between them. Germline CDR1 is SGHRS and CDR2 is YFSETQ. The CDR3 runs 13 residues. The CDR3 loop reads CASRRGNTGELFF. The CDR3 nucleotides read TGCGCCAGCAGGCGAGGGAACACCGGGGAGCTGTTTTTT.

This chain links TRBV7-9 with TRBJ1-1, with a tentative D call TRBD1 (6 bases). CDR1 and CDR2 (germline): SEHNR, FQNEAQ (reference sequence). Trimming stripped 3 bases from V and 4 bases from J, with 12 bases between. CDR3 length equals 14 residues. Written as DNA, the CDR3 is TGTGCCAGCAGCTTCACCACAGGGAGCACTGAAGCTTTCTTT. As protein: CASSFTTGSTEAFF.